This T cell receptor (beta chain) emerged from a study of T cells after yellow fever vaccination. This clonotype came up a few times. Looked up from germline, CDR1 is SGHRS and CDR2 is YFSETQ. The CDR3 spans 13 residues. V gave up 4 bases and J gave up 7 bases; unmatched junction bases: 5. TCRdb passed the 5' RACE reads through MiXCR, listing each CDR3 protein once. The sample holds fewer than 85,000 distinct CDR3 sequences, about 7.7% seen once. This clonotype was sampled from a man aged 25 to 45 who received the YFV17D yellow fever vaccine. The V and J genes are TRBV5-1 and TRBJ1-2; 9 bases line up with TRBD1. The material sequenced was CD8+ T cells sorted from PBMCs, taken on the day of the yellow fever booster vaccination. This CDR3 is CASSGRDRVGYTF. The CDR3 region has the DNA TGCGCCAGCAGCGGCCGGGACAGGGTTGGCTACACCTTC.